The following is a TCR beta chain sequence with its context. In the original analysis: Amplification from reference gene primers served as the basis for estimated nucleated cell counts. Sequencing was performed with immunoSEQ multiplex PCR; in TCRdb, only in-frame clones are kept and a portion is missing. That table furnishes V, J and clone size, whereas the DNA furnished D and trimming. The profile shows about 120,000 clones, 79% of them singletons. This specimen belongs to a study of blood T cell repertoires in COVID-19. At the level of the study: Some COVID-19 samples were acute and others convalescent; all came from the United States, Italy and Spain. Sources were T cells, B-cell-depleted T cells, or PBMCs; the material itself was cDNA or gDNA.

Trimming took 4 bases from V and 3 from J; bases not matched to a gene: 4. The CDR3 totals 13 residues. Germline V CDR1 and CDR2: SGHRS, YFSETQ. The sample was peripheral blood. The TCR comes from a man aged 35-49 years with active or convalescent COVID-19. The rearrangement uses TRBV5-1 and TRBJ2-7; 7 nucleotides line up with TRBD1. As DNA, the CDR3 is TGCGCCAGCAGCAAGGACAGGAACTACGAGCAGTACTTC. It translates to CASSKDRNYEQYF.